This T cell receptor (beta chain) was captured by sequencing in a study of CDR3 diversity in severe acne. The CDR3 is 12 amino acids. CDR1 ENHRY and CDR2 SYGVKD come from the germline V gene. Note on this clonotype: Sequence at one end of the junction differs from germline and may be a read error.

One entry per CDR3 protein results from TCRdb running MiXCR on the PCR reads. Here the sample spans about 86,000 distinct CDR3 sequences, 45% to 55% being singletons. This clonotype originated in a male donor in good health, without acne. This chain links TRBV10-3 with TRBJ2-7; the D is unclear. Sequencing was performed on blood. CDR3 nucleotide sequence: TGTGCCACCAGTGAGGCCAAGGCCGAGCAGTACTTC. It encodes CATSEAKAEQYF.